The rows below give T cell receptor beta chains drawn from one sample of a study of cytomegalovirus exposure and HLA in healthy donors. Repertoires were generated with immunoSEQ multiplex PCR, while TCRdb's copy carries only in-frame clones and drops some. The sample holds roughly 98,000 clones; around 67% are singletons and the top ten take under 3%. The sequenced material came from PBMCs. These TCRs come from a man aged 45 to 65 in good health and CMV-seronegative. Both conserved end residues are part of each CDR3. The D gene is left open where the match is weak. Clone size appears in some rows only: once, few, many, or a class for an expanded clone.

size	D	J	V	CDR3	DNA
once	TRBD1	TRBJ2-7	TRBV7-9	CAGQGVGIGAYEQYF	TGTGCCGGACAGGGGGTGGGTATAGGGGCCTACGAGCAGTACTTC
.	TRBD2	TRBJ2-7	TRBV10-1	CASSRTSGGYEQYF	TGCGCCAGCAGTCGGACTAGCGGGGGGTACGAGCAGTACTTC
.	.	TRBJ2-2	TRBV2	CASSERRDSELFF	TGTGCCAGCAGTGAGAGGAGGGATTCGGAGCTGTTTTTT
.	.	TRBJ2-3	TRBV29-1	CSVFRPPISDTQYF	TGCAGCGTGTTTCGCCCCCCTATTTCAGATACGCAGTATTTT
.	TRBD1	TRBJ1-2	TRBV28	CASSPGQGRAYGYTF	TGTGCCAGCAGTCCCGGACAGGGAAGGGCCTATGGCTACACCTTC
.	.	TRBJ1-2	TRBV28	CASSLWPGNYGYTF	TGTGCCAGCAGTTTATGGCCAGGAAACTATGGCTACACCTTC
once	.	TRBJ2-4	TRBV4-3	CASSQDYVRSGRKNIQYF	TGCGCCAGCAGCCAAGATTACGTACGTTCAGGGCGCAAAAACATTCAGTACTTC
.	TRBD1	TRBJ1-2	TRBV28	CASRLSDRGPGYTF	TGTGCCAGCAGACTCTCCGACAGGGGGCCTGGCTACACCTTC
.	.	TRBJ1-6	TRBV28	CASIKVVGSSYNSPLHF	TGTGCCAGCATCAAAGTGGTCGGTAGCTCCTATAATTCACCCCTCCACTTT
.	TRBD2	TRBJ2-1	TRBV27	CASSTTTPEASGNNEQFF	TGTGCCAGCAGTACGACTACCCCCGAGGCTAGCGGGAACAATGAGCAGTTCTTC
.	TRBD2	TRBJ2-1	TRBV5-1	CASSLGLAGVNQRNEQFF	TGCGCCAGCAGCTTGGGACTAGCGGGAGTAAACCAGCGCAATGAGCAGTTCTTC
few	TRBD1	TRBJ1-2	TRBV18	CASSPPPGQGAKGYTF	TGTGCCAGCTCACCACCGCCGGGACAGGGGGCCAAAGGCTACACCTTC
.	.	TRBJ2-6	TRBV27	CASCDLSGANVLTF	TGTGCCAGCTGCGATCTCTCTGGGGCCAACGTCCTGACTTTC
.	TRBD1	TRBJ1-4	TRBV15	CATSRNRGGEKLFF	TGTGCCACCAGCAGGAACAGGGGGGGCGAAAAACTGTTTTTT
.	TRBD1	TRBJ1-2	TRBV6-6	CASSPGQGAYETF	TGTGCCAGCAGCCCCGGACAGGGGGCGTATGAGACCTTC
.	.	TRBJ2-7	TRBV13	CASSPGVLSYEQYF	TGTGCCAGCAGCCCGGGGGTTCTCTCCTACGAGCAGTACTTC
few	TRBD2	TRBJ2-1	TRBV10-3	CAISESGLAKLSSYNEQFF	TGTGCCATCAGTGAGTCGGGACTAGCGAAATTAAGCTCCTACAATGAGCAGTTCTTC
once	TRBD1	TRBJ2-7	TRBV11-2	CASNRDRGGEQYF	TGTGCCAGCAATAGGGACAGGGGGGGCGAGCAGTACTTC
once	TRBD2	TRBJ2-7	TRBV19	CATKWREVSYEQYF	TGTGCCACTAAGTGGCGGGAGGTCTCCTACGAGCAGTACTTC
.	TRBD1	TRBJ1-6	TRBV5-4	CASSLGQGSTYSPLHF	TGTGCCAGCAGCTTGGGACAGGGTTCGACATATTCACCCCTCCACTTT
.	.	TRBJ2-7	TRBV11-2	CASSPHYMAHEQYF	TGTGCCAGCAGCCCCCACTATATGGCGCACGAGCAGTACTTC
few	TRBD2	TRBJ2-2	TRBV29-1	CSVEENPGRDTGELFF	TGCAGCGTTGAAGAAAATCCCGGGAGGGACACCGGGGAGCTGTTTTTT
.	TRBD1	TRBJ2-2	TRBV11-3	CASSLDLAGGFTGELFF	TGTGCCAGCAGCTTAGATCTGGCAGGGGGTTTCACCGGGGAGCTGTTTTTT
.	.	TRBJ1-6	TRBV11-2	CASTDSGGAYSPLHF	TGTGCCAGCACCGACTCTGGGGGGGCTTATTCACCCCTCCACTTT
.	TRBD1	TRBJ2-5	TRBV5-1	CASTRGGGETQYF	TGCGCCAGCACTCGAGGGGGCGGGGAGACCCAGTACTTC
.	.	TRBJ1-3	TRBV29-1	CSVARGVGNTIYF	TGCAGCGTTGCCCGCGGGGTTGGAAACACCATATATTTT
once	.	TRBJ2-3	TRBV28	CASSSVGGVRDTQYF	TGTGCCAGCAGTTCCGTCGGCGGGGTTAGAGATACGCAGTATTTT
once	.	TRBJ1-5	TRBV15	CATSSLDSNQPQHF	TGTGCCACCAGCAGCTTAGATAGCAATCAGCCCCAGCATTTT
.	TRBD1	TRBJ1-6	TRBV19	CASSQTGSGSPLHF	TGTGCCAGTAGTCAGACAGGGTCGGGGTCACCCCTCCACTTT
.	.	TRBJ2-3	TRBV7-9	CSSSSDRDTQYF	TGTTCCAGCAGTTCAGACAGAGATACGCAGTATTTT
.	.	TRBJ2-2	TRBV10-1	CASRGQGAGELFF	TGCGCCAGCAGGGGGCAAGGGGCCGGGGAGCTGTTTTTT
.	.	TRBJ1-6	TRBV19	CASSISQTGDSPLHF	TGTGCCAGTAGTATATCCCAGACAGGTGATTCACCCCTCCACTTT